The 2 T cell receptor beta chains below all came from one sample that was sequenced in a study of Graves' ophthalmopathy and Graves' hyperthyroidism. For repertoire sequencing, the TCR beta CDR3 regions were amplified from RNA transcripts. HTBI-primed RT-PCR formed the first round, and a multiplex PCR formed the second. TCRdb re-derived calls from the multiplex PCR reads in MiXCR, one entry per CDR3 protein. The sample carries some 1.1 million distinct CDR3 sequences, about 38% recorded once. Material for sequencing was peripheral blood or thyroid tissue (not recorded which). These receptors were taken from an adult man with Graves' hyperthyroidism.

Concerning this clonotype: This sequence may be a read error, since a much larger clone differs from it by one base. This rearrangement joins TRBV9 to TRBJ2-7; 7 nucleotides align to TRBD2. Looked up from germline, CDR1 is SGDLS and CDR2 is YYNGEE. This CDR3 comprises 15 residues. The CDR3 sequence is CASNVDAGEVYEQYF. The CDR3 bases are TGTGCCAGCAACGTAGATGCGGGAGAAGTCTACGAGCAGTACTTC.

This rearrangement joins TRBV25-1 to TRBJ2-2; TRBD1 is a possible D gene (5 bases). The CDR3 loop spans 15 amino acids. In germline, CDR1 is MGHDK, CDR2 SYGVNS. V gave up 2 bases and J gave up 4 bases, with 11 bases separating them. CDR3 coding DNA: TGTGCCAGCAGTGAACTCATGGGGCGCACCGGGGAGCTGTTTTTT. It specifies CASSELMGRTGELFF. Using reference TRBV25-1 and TRBJ2-2 for the parts outside the CDR3, the full variable domain is EADIYQTPRYLVIGTGKKITLECSQTMGHDKMYWYQQDPGMELHLIHYSYGVNSTEKGDLSSESTVSRIRTEHFPLTLESARPSHTSQYLCASSELMGRTGELFFGEGSRLTVL.